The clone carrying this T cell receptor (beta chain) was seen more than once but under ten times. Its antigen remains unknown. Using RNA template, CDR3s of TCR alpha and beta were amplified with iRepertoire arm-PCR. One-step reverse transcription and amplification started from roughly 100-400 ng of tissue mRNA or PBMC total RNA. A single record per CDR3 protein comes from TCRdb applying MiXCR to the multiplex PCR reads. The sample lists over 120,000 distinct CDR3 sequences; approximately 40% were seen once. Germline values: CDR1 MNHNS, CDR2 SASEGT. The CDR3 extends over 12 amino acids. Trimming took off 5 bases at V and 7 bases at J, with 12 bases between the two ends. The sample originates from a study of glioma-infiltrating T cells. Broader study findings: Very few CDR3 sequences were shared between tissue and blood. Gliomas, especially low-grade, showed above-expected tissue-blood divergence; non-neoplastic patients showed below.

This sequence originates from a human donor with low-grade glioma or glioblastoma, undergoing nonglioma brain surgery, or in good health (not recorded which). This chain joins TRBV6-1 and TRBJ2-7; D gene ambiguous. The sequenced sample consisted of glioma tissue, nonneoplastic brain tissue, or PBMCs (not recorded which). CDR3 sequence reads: CASSWVPLEQYF. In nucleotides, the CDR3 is TGTGCCAGCAGTTGGGTACCCCTGGAGCAGTACTTC.